This T cell receptor (beta chain) was documented in a study of Graves' ophthalmopathy and Graves' hyperthyroidism (dated by TCRdb to between 2017 and 2018). About the full investigation: Peripheral blood was collected before any treatment was given, at the time of initial diagnosis. The study used TCR beta repertoire signatures to distinguish Graves' ophthalmopathy from Graves' hyperthyroidism and to predict progression to ophthalmopathy. In total, around 130 blood samples were TCR-sequenced: 40 to 45 ophthalmopathy, some 72 hyperthyroidism and roughly 17 hyperthyroidism-to-ophthalmopathy patients. To explore V-J signatures distinguishing ophthalmopathy from hyperthyroidism, a discovery set of under 110 patients (about 43 ophthalmopathy, around 55 stable hyperthyroidism) was enrolled. The independent validation cohort included 18 to 20 hyperthyroidism patients plus 17 patients who later progressed from hyperthyroidism to ophthalmopathy. In several hyperthyroidism patients, the T-cell repertoire of thyroid tissue was compared with the T-cell repertoire of blood. After sampling, hyperthyroidism patients received methimazole starting at 30 mg daily, and ophthalmopathy patients received high-dose intravenous methylprednisolone. The research as a whole found: In validation, the model predicted ophthalmopathy progression with 55% to 71% sensitivity and 72.22% specificity; around twelve predicted patients were CT-confirmed with GO in a median of approximately six months. Ophthalmopathy was separated from stable hyperthyroidism by the 13-signature model with roughly 90% sensitivity and around 81% specificity in cross-validation and with 80%/75% in the test set. Sample size was not predetermined statistically, and investigators were not blinded to group allocation. Most expanded thyroid clonotypes with frequency above 0.001 were also detected in blood, suggesting blood repertoires may reflect the thyroid immune response.

For repertoire sequencing, the TCR beta CDR3 regions were amplified from RNA transcripts. HTBI primers and the Qiagen OneStep RT-PCR kit were used in a first-round RT-PCR, which was followed by a second-round multiplex PCR, size selection and purification. Libraries were sequenced on an Illumina HiSeq2000 using paired-end 100 bp reads. In the original analysis: Reads were processed with SOAPnuke, discarding reads with adapters, uncalled bases, mean Phred below 15, or no exact constant-primer or identifier match. COPE v1.2.5 was used to merge the high-quality paired reads. Each unique nucleotide sequence was treated as a clonotype, and MiTCR v1.1 was used to align the clonotypes to the IMGT TRB V, D and J references. The analysis was limited to V-J combinations with a frequency above 0.0001, which together covered just over 98% of the repertoires. A TCR clonal expansion and chaos score per V-J combination was defined as the ratio of F50 clonal expansion to chaos observed in the TCRdist matrix. Features were reduced by Welch's t-statistics and random forest to approximately 12 V-J combinations, which fed a naive Bayes classifier. The Morisita-Horn index was used to measure how similar the thyroid and blood repertoires were. TCRdb trimmed public reads at Q25 via fastp, called clones via MiXCR and kept in-frame beta chains. Each CDR3 protein appears once, grouped with its most common genes and DNA. TCRdb's processing, not the authors', yielded these V and J calls. Across this sample there are roughly 400,000 distinct CDR3 sequences, with about a sixth seen only once. Approximately 2.4% of the sample comes from the top ten.

V drops 4 bases and J drops 4 bases, leaving 14 bases in between. CDR1 is given as MDHEN and CDR2 as SYDVKM, both from the germline V gene. CDR3 length: 14 amino acids, cysteine to phenylalanine. Only CDR3 DNA remains: 42 bases, in frame from the first base. At least ten counts were recorded for this clonotype. Its antigen specificity is not known. The input lacks base qualities; no much larger clone sits a single base away. Stable hyperthyroidism was defined as no progression to ophthalmopathy within 18 months of follow-up. Hyperthyroidism patients were newly diagnosed, with disease duration under 2 months, and aged 18 to 65 years. Patients with other autoimmune diseases, uncontrolled infections, pregnancy or lactation were excluded from the study. Clinical symptoms, serum thyroxine, TRAb, thyroid ultrasound and orbital computed tomography were used for diagnosis. Using Ficoll-Paque density gradient centrifugation, PBMCs were isolated from 8.5 to 10 ml of fresh peripheral blood. Total RNA was extracted with Trizol reagent and quality-checked on an Agilent 2100 Bioanalyzer.

The V gene is TRBV28 and the J gene is TRBJ2-7; TRBD2 could be the D gene, as 6 bases match. The specimen sequenced was peripheral blood. The TCR originated in an adult woman with stable Graves' hyperthyroidism. The CDR3 in this case is CASSSPGLFYEQYF. The nucleotide sequence is TGTGCCAGCAGTTCCCCGGGACTTTTTTACGAGCAGTACTTC.